These 15 T cell receptor beta chains originate from one sample sequenced in a study of CXCR3-negative and CXCR3-positive naive CD8 T cells. 5' RACE that incorporated UMI labels was used to prepare the TRB cDNA libraries. Each CDR3 protein gets one entry in TCRdb, which reprocessed the 5' RACE reads and gives no DNA. This listing includes several thousand distinct CDR3 sequences. The antigens these receptors bind are not known. Study outcomes and limitations: More hydrophobic TRB CDR3s were found in CXCR3-positive naive cells than in CXCR3-negative naive cells.

Sequencing was done on a sample of naive CXCR3+ CD8+ T cells from blood. The sample's subset: CD45RO-CCR7+CD27+CD95- naive CD8+ T cells expressing CXCR3 (TNR3+). These receptors came from a human donor in good health. Some clones in this sample may be carry-over from other donors' samples.

This clonotype is deemed medium-sized (0.01 to 0.1%) by its frequency. This chain uses TRBV28 with TRBJ1-5. The germline V gene has CDR1 MDHEN and CDR2 SYDVKM. The length of the CDR3 is 17 residues. The CDR3 protein is CASSLIWQNPSNQPQHF.

Its frequency marks this clonotype as medium-sized (0.01 to 0.1%). The V gene is TRBV9, the J gene TRBJ2-7; the D call from TCRdb, TRBD1, cannot be confirmed without DNA. Germline CDR1 is SGDLS and CDR2 is YYNGEE. CDR3 size: 14 residues. The CDR3 sequence is CASSGLRGSDEQYF.

The rearrangement joins TRBV7-9 to TRBJ2-7. Germline CDR1 and CDR2: SEHNR and FQNEAQ (reference sequence). This CDR3 has 15 amino acids. The CDR3: CASSLPSLAGYEQYF.

Judged by frequency, this clonotype is medium-sized. This chain joins TRBV5-1 and TRBJ2-7; TCRdb selects TRBD2, and the lack of DNA leaves this call unchecked. The CDR3 spans 15 residues. Germline V gene sequence: CDR1 SGHRS, CDR2 YFSETQ. CDR3 loop: CASSPSGADSYEQYF. The entire variable domain, with the rest obtained from reference TRBV5-1 and TRBJ2-7, is as follows: KAGVTQTPRYLIKTRGQQVTLSCSPISGHRSVSWYQQTPGQGLQFLFEYFSETQRNKGNFPGRFSGRQFSNSRSEMNVSTLELGDSALYLCASSPSGADSYEQYFGPGTRLTVT.

Its frequency marks this clonotype as medium-sized (0.01 to 0.1%). This chain joins TRBV29-1 and TRBJ1-1; TCRdb's assignment of TRBD1 cannot be checked, as there is no DNA. The CDR3 spans 15 residues. Germline V CDR1 and CDR2: SQVTM, ANQGSEA. CDR3 protein: CSVENEAGANTEAFF.

The V gene is TRBV6-6, the J gene TRBJ1-2; TCRdb indicates TRBD1, and absent DNA this call remains unverified. Germline CDR1 and CDR2: MNHNY and SVGAGI (reference sequence). The CDR3 runs 13 residues. Here the CDR3 reads CASSEGQSYGYTF.

Considering frequency, this clonotype is medium-sized (0.01 to 0.1%). The chain combines TRBV29-1 with TRBJ2-5; the D gene TCRdb calls, TRBD2, cannot be checked with no DNA. Per germline, CDR1 SQVTM and CDR2 ANQGSEA. The CDR3 runs 15 residues. The CDR3 sequence: CSVFSGGAGGETQYF.

This clonotype is called medium-sized based on its frequency. The chain is built from TRBV14 and TRBJ2-7. Germline V gene lookup returns CDR1 SGHDN and CDR2 FVKESK. The CDR3 is 13 amino acids. This CDR3 is CASSYGDSYEQYF.

By frequency, this clonotype is medium-sized. The chain has TRBV19 and TRBJ1-1; lacking DNA, the TRBD1 call made by TCRdb goes unchecked. Germline CDR1 LNHDA, CDR2 SQIVND (reference sequence). The CDR3 runs 16 residues. This chain's CDR3 is CASSISAGSPTTEAFF.

The chain carries TRBV29-1 and TRBJ2-2. The CDR3 is made up of 13 amino acids. Per the germline V gene, CDR1 is SQVTM and CDR2 is ANQGSEA. The CDR3 protein is CSVDSENTGELFF.

This clonotype counts as medium-sized by frequency. CDR3 in amino acids: CASSQDLGLAAHEQYF. The chain uses TRBV4-2 and TRBJ2-7. The germline V gene encodes CDR1 LGHNA and CDR2 YNFKEQ. CDR3 size: 16 residues.

The rearrangement links TRBV27 to TRBJ2-7; TCRdb names TRBD2, which stays unverified in the absence of DNA. The germline CDR1 and CDR2 sequences are MNHEY and SMNVEV (reference sequence). This CDR3 region has 13 residues. CDR3 protein: CASSFGGSSEQYF.

This chain uses TRBV10-3 with TRBJ1-4. Germline V gene data show CDR1 as ENHRY and CDR2 as SYGVKD. This CDR3 comprises 13 residues. CDR3 region: CAISERGDEKLFF.

CDR3 amino acids: CASMAGTGAYEQYF. This chain joins TRBV12-3 or TRBV12-4 and TRBJ2-7; TCRdb indicates TRBD1, and absent DNA this call remains unverified. The length of the CDR3 is 14 residues.

This CDR3 reads CSVDPGSGVNEQFF. The V gene is TRBV29-1, the J gene TRBJ2-1; TCRdb proposes TRBD1, but this gene call is untestable without DNA. Germline V CDR1 and CDR2: SQVTM, ANQGSEA. The CDR3 consists of 14 residues.